This T cell receptor (beta chain) was found in a study of T cells after yellow fever vaccination. Turning to the study itself: SMART-Seq v4 Ultra Low Input handled preparation of low-cell-number fractions.

Study results and limitations: Re-detected after boosting: most primary clones, almost 98% of CD4 and 80% to 90% of CD8. High-abundance clonotypes from the bulk population could contaminate FACS-sorted repertoires.

In regard to this clonotype: What it recognizes is unknown.

The CDR3 is 13 residues long. CDR1 SGHRS and CDR2 YFSETQ come from the germline V gene. V lost 4 bases and J 9 bases, leaving 14 bases between the germline ends. UMIs were added to TCR cDNA along with a universal primer site when it was made by 5'RACE template switching. MiXCR was run by TCRdb on the 5' RACE reads, yielding one entry per CDR3 protein. The profile covers 500,000 to 650,000 distinct CDR3 sequences, with about 12% appearing a single time and about 16% taken by the ten largest. Sequencing used PBMCs, obtained on the day of the yellow fever booster vaccination. The V gene is TRBV5-1, the J gene TRBJ2-1, with D possibly being TRBD1 (6 bases). This receptor was identified in a man younger than 40 who received the YFV17D yellow fever vaccine. CDR3 in DNA: TGCGCCAGCAGCCCCACAGGGCCTAGTGAGCAGTTCTTC. It translates to CASSPTGPSEQFF.